The next 13 T cell receptor beta chains were all read from a single sample in a study of T cells in Graves' hyperthyroidism and ophthalmopathy. TCR beta CDR3 region amplification was performed from RNA transcripts. The primer set for the first-round RT-PCR of the TCR CDR3 was HTBI. TCRdb ran MiXCR on the multiplex PCR reads and lists one entry per CDR3 protein. The sample shows some 500,000 distinct CDR3 sequences, around 22% of them seen only once. Sequenced sample: blood. All receptors derive from a woman aged 30 to 39 with Graves' ophthalmopathy.

This clonotype showed up many times. V gene TRBV2 combines with J gene TRBJ1-1; unclear D gene. V was clipped by 6 bases and J by 3 bases, with 11 bases between them. Germline V gives CDR1 SNHLY, CDR2 FYNNEI. This CDR3 is built from 13 residues. CDR3 sequence reads: CASSLNGYTEAFF. Written as DNA, the CDR3 is TGTGCCAGCAGCTTGAATGGGTACACTGAAGCTTTCTTT.

This chain links TRBV12-3 or TRBV12-4 with TRBJ2-6, with D perhaps TRBD2 (6 bases). This CDR3 has 18 residues. V lost 2 bases to trimming and J lost 0 bases, with 14 bases between them. CDR3 sequence: CASSLSPGLSSGANVLTF. DNA of the CDR3: TGTGCCAGCAGTTTATCTCCGGGACTCAGCTCTGGGGCCAACGTCCTGACTTTC.

The chain combines TRBV12-3 or TRBV12-4 with TRBJ1-2, with D unclear. This CDR3 is 17 amino acids long. V lost 1 base and J lost 2, with 17 bases in between. This CDR3 reads CASSLGRRVGRNYGYTF. CDR3 DNA: TGTGCCAGCAGTTTAGGTCGGCGGGTTGGAAGGAACTATGGCTACACCTTC.

The table lists this clonotype with many counts. The chain uses TRBV3-1 and TRBJ1-1, with unresolved D. The CDR3 runs 12 residues. Germline V gene lookup returns CDR1 LGHDT and CDR2 YNNKEL (reference sequence). Deletions cut 1 base from V and 11 bases from J, with 11 bases between. For the CDR3, the DNA is TGTGCCAGCAGCCAAGCCAGTCGAAGGGCTTTCTTT. It translates to CASSQASRRAFF.

The rearrangement links TRBV11-2 to TRBJ1-2, with 9 positions matching TRBD1. Germline assignment: CDR1 SGHAT and CDR2 FQNNGV. CDR3 size: 16 residues. Trimming took 5 bases from V and 4 from J; bases not matched to a gene: 11. The CDR3 bases are TGTGCCAGCAGCGTATCCGGGACAGGGAGGTCCTATGGCTACACCTTC. Amino acids: CASSVSGTGRSYGYTF.

V is TRBV12-3 or TRBV12-4 and J is TRBJ2-5, with TRBD2 identical over 12 bases. Germline trimming cut 1 base from V and 5 bases from J; bases unmatched to any gene: 11. This CDR3 is 18 amino acids long. Written as DNA, the CDR3 is TGTGCCAGCAGTTTAGGTCTAGCGGGAGGGCTTGGCGGCGAGACCCAGTACTTC. It yields the protein CASSLGLAGGLGGETQYF.

This clonotype occurred many times. V gene TRBV29-1 combines with J gene TRBJ1-2, with D unresolved. This CDR3 contains 11 residues. Germline V lookup: CDR1 SQVTM, CDR2 ANQGSEA. V was shortened by 2 bases and J by 5 bases, with 6 bases between the two germline ends. CDR3 DNA sequence: TGCAGCGTTGAAATGATGTATGGCTACACCTTC. Residues: CSVEMMYGYTF.

The chain recombines TRBV11-2 with TRBJ2-7; 9 nucleotides agree with TRBD2. V shed 1 base, J shed 6 bases, and the junction held 7 bases outside the gene matches. This CDR3 has 15 amino acids. The germline CDR1 and CDR2 sequences are SGHAT and FQNNGV. The CDR3 DNA reads TGTGCCAGCAGCTTAGTCGCGGGAGGGCCGGTCGAGCAGTACTTC. Its translation is CASSLVAGGPVEQYF.

The genes are TRBV5-6 and TRBJ2-5; maybe TRBD1 (5 bases). V gave up 4 bases and J gave up 5 bases, with 15 bases separating them. The CDR3 is made up of 14 amino acids. The V gene's germline CDR1 is SGHDT and CDR2 YYEEEE. CDR3 amino acids: CASSTPGAAETQYF. The CDR3 DNA sequence: TGTGCCAGCAGCACCCCTGGGGCAGCGGAGACCCAGTACTTC.

This clonotype was seen ten or more times. The chain carries TRBV25-1 and TRBJ1-1, with no clear D. The length of the CDR3 is 13 residues. The V end lost 2 bases, the J end lost 2 bases, and 6 bases lay between the germline ends. CDR1 and CDR2 from the germline V gene are MGHDK and SYGVNS. The chain's CDR3 is CASSEQENTEAFF. The CDR3 coding sequence is TGTGCCAGCAGTGAACAGGAAAACACTGAAGCTTTCTTT.

The sample holds many counts of this clonotype. The genes are TRBV6-5 and TRBJ2-5, with unresolved D. Between the trimmed V and J ends, which lost 2 bases and 1 base, there was a span of 8 bases. Per the germline V gene, CDR1 is MNHEY and CDR2 is SVGAGI. The CDR3 runs to 14 residues. This chain's CDR3 is CASSYGRSQETQYF. CDR3 DNA sequence: TGTGCCAGCAGTTACGGCCGTTCCCAAGAGACCCAGTACTTC.

This clonotype occurred many times. V usage is TRBV20-1 and J usage is TRBJ1-1, with D unresolved. V lost 1 base, J lost 6 bases, and 0 bases lay in between. This CDR3 contains 9 residues. CDR1 DFQATT and CDR2 SNEGSKA come from the germline V gene (reference sequence). For the CDR3, the DNA is TGCAGTGCTAGAGCTGAAGCTTTCTTT. Translating gives CSARAEAFF.

V usage is TRBV28 and J usage is TRBJ1-2; TRBD1 is a possible D gene (6 bases). Germline V gives CDR1 MDHEN, CDR2 SYDVKM. Trimming removed 6 bases at V and 2 bases at J, with 19 bases between. The CDR3 covers 16 residues. Here the CDR3 reads CASSLYVLTGNYGYTF. CDR3 in DNA: TGTGCCAGCAGCCTTTACGTTCTTACAGGGAACTATGGCTACACCTTC.